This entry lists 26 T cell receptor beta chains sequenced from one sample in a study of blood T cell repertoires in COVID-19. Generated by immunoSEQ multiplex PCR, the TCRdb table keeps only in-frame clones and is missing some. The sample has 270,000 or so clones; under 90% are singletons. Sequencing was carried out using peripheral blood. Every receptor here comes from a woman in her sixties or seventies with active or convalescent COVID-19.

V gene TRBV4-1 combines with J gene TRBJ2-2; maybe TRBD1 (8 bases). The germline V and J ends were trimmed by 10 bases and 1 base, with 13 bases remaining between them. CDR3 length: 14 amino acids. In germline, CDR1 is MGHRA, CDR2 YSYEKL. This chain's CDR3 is CATTGGENTGELFF. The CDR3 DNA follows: TGCGCCACCACAGGGGGGGAGAACACCGGGGAGCTGTTTTTT.

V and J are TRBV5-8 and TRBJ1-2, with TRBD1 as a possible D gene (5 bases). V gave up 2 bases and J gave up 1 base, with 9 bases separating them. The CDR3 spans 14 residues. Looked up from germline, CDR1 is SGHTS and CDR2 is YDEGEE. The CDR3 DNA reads TGTGCCAGCAGCTTTCTAGGGGTTAACTATGGCTACACCTTC. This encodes CASSFLGVNYGYTF.

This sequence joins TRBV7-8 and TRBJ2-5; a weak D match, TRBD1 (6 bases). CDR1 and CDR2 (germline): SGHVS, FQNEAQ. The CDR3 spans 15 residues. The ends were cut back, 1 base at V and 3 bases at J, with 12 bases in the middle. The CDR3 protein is CASSLGGAGEETQYF. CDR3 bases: TGTGCCAGCAGCTTAGGAGGGGCAGGGGAAGAGACCCAGTACTTC.

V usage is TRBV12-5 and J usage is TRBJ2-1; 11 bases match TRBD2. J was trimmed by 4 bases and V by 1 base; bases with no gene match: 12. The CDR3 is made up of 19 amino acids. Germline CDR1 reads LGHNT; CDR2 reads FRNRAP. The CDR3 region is CASGLGARLTSGGYNEQFF. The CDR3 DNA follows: TGTGCTAGTGGTTTGGGGGCGCGATTAACTAGCGGGGGTTACAATGAGCAGTTCTTC.

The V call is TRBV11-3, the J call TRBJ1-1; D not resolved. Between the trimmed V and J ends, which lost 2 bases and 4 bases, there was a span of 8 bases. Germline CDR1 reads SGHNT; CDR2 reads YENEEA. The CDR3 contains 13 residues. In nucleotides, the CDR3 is TGTGCCAGCAGCTTAACCCGGGGCACTGAAGCTTTCTTT. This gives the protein CASSLTRGTEAFF.

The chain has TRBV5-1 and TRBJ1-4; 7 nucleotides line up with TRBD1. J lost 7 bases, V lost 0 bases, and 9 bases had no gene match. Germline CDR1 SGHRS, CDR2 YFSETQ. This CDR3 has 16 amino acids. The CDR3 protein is CASSLGTQGLGEKLFF. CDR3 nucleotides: TGCGCCAGCAGCTTGGGCACACAGGGGTTGGGTGAAAAACTGTTTTTT.

CDR3 in amino acids: CASSPPQGRHEQFF. The DNA of the CDR3 is TGTGCCAGCAGCCCCCCCCAGGGCCGCCATGAGCAGTTCTTC. This chain connects TRBV6-5 to TRBJ2-1; TRBD1 might be the D (5 bases). The CDR3 loop spans 14 amino acids. Germline CDR1 MNHEY, CDR2 SVGAGI. Trimming took off 6 bases at V and 8 bases at J, with 17 bases between the two ends.

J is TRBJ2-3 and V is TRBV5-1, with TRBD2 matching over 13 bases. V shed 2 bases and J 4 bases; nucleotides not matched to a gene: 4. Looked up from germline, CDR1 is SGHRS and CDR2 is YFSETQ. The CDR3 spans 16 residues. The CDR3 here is CASSFELAGGPDTQYF. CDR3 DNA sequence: TGCGCCAGCAGCTTTGAACTAGCGGGGGGGCCAGATACGCAGTATTTT.

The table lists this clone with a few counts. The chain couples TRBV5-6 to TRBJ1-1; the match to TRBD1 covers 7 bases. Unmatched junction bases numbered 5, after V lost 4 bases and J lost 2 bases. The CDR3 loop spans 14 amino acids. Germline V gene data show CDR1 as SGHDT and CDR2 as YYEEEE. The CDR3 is CASSQNRGNTEAFF. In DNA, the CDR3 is TGTGCCAGCAGCCAAAACAGGGGTAACACTGAAGCTTTCTTT.

This CDR3 is CSVGISVNTEAFF. The CDR3 nucleotides read TGCAGCGTTGGAATATCGGTGAACACTGAAGCTTTCTTT. V is TRBV29-1 and J is TRBJ1-1; D unclear. Germline V lookup: CDR1 SQVTM, CDR2 ANQGSEA. The CDR3 is 13 residues long. V was shortened by 4 bases and J by 0 bases, with 9 bases between the two germline ends.

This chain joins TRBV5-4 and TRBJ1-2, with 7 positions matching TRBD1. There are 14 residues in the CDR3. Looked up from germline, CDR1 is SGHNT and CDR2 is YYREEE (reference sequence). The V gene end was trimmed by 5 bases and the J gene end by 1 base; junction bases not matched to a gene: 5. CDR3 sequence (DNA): TGTGCCAGCAGGCTACAGGGGAGTAACTATGGCTACACCTTC. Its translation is CASRLQGSNYGYTF.

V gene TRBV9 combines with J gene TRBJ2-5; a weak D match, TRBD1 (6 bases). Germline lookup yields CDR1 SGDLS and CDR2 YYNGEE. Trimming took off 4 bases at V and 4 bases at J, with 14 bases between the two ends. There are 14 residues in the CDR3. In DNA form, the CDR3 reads TGTGCCAGCAGCCAACAGGGAGTGGTAGAGACCCAGTACTTC. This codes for CASSQQGVVETQYF.

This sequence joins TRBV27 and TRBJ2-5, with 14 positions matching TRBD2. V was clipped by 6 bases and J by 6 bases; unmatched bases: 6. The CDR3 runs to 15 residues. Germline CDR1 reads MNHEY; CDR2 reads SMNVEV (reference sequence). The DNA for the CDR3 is TGTGCCAGCAGACTTGGGACTAGCGGGGGTAAGACCCAGTACTTC. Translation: CASRLGTSGGKTQYF.

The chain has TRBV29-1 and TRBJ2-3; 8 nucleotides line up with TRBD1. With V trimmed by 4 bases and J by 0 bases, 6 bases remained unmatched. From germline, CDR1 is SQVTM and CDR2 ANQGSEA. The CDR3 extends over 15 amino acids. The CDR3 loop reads CSVGGGQVSTDTQYF. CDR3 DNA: TGCAGCGTTGGAGGGGGACAGGTCAGCACAGATACGCAGTATTTT.

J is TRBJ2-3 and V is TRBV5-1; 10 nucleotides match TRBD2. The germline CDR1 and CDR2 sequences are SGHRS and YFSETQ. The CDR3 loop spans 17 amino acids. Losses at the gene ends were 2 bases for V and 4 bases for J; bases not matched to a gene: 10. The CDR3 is CASSLAGTSVPPDTQYF. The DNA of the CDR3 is TGCGCCAGCAGCTTAGCGGGGACTAGCGTTCCCCCAGATACGCAGTATTTT.

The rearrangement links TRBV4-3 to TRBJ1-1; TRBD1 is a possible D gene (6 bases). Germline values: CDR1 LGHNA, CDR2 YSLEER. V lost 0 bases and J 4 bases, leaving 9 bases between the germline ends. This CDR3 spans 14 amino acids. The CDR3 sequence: CASSQDQGGTEAFF. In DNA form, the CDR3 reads TGCGCCAGCAGCCAAGATCAAGGGGGCACTGAAGCTTTCTTT.

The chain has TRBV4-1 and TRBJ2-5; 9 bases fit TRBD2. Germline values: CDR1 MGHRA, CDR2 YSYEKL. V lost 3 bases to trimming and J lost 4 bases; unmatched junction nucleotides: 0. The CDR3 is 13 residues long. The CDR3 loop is CASSQGLAETQYF. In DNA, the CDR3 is TGCGCCAGCAGCCAGGGACTAGCAGAGACCCAGTACTTC.

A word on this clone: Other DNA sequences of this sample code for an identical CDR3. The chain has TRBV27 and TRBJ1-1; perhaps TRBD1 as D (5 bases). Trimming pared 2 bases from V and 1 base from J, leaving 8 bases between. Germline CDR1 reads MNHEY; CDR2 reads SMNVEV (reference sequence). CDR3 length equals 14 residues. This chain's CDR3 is CASSLQGRNTEAFF. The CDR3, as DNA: TGTGCCAGCAGTTTACAGGGCCGGAACACTGAAGCTTTCTTT.

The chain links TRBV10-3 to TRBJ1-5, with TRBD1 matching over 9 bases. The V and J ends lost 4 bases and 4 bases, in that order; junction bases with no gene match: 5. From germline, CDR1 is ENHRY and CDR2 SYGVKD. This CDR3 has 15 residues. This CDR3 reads CAISATGTGNQPQHF. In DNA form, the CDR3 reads TGTGCCATCAGTGCTACCGGGACAGGGAATCAGCCCCAGCATTTT.

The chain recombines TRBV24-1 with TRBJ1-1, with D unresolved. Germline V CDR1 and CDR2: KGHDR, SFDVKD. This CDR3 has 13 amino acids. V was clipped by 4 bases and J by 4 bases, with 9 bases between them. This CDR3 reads CATSEAGGTEAFF. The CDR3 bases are TGTGCCACCAGTGAGGCGGGAGGCACTGAAGCTTTCTTT.

As DNA, the CDR3 is TGTGCCAGCAGCGTAGGTCTTCACGGGGTCGCTAGCGGGGAGGACGAAGAGACCCAGTACTTC. Amino acid sequence: CASSVGLHGVASGEDEETQYF. The J gene is TRBJ2-5, the V gene TRBV9; 9 nucleotides match TRBD2. The CDR3 totals 21 residues. V trimming: 0 bases; J trimming: 3 bases; junction bases outside the gene matches: 21. Germline assignment: CDR1 SGDLS and CDR2 YYNGEE.

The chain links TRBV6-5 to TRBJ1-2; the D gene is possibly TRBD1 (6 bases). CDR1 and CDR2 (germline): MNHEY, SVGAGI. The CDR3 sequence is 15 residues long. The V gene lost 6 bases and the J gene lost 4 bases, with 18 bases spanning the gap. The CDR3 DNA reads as TGTGCCAGCAGGCTTTCGTACAGGGTTAGCTATGGCTACACCTTC. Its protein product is CASRLSYRVSYGYTF.

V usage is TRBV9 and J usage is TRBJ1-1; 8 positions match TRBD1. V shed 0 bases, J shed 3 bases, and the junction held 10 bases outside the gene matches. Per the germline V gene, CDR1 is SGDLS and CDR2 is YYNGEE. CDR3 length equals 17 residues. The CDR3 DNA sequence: TGTGCCAGCAGCGTAGTAATGCAGGGGGCATGGGACACTGAAGCTTTCTTT. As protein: CASSVVMQGAWDTEAFF.

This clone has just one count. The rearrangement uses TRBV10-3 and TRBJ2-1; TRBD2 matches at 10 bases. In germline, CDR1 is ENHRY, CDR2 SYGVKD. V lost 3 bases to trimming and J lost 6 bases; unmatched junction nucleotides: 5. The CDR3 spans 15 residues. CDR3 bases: TGTGCCATCAGTGATCCGGGACTAGCGCCCAATGAGCAGTTCTTC. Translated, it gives CAISDPGLAPNEQFF.

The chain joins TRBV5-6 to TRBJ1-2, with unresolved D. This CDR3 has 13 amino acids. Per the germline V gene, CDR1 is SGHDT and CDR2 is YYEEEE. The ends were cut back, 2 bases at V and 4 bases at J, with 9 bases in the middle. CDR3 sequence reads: CASSLPIGYGYTF. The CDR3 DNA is TGTGCCAGCAGCTTACCAATCGGCTATGGCTACACCTTC.

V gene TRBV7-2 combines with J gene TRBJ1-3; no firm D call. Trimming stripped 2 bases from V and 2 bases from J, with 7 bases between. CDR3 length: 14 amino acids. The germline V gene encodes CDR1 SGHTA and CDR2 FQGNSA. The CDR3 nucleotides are TGTGCCAGCAGCTTACAGGTAGCTGGAAACACCATATATTTT. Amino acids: CASSLQVAGNTIYF. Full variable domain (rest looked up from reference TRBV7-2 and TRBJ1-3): GAGVSQSPSNKVTEKGKDVELRCDPISGHTALYWYRQSLGQGLEFLIYFQGNSAPDKSGLPSDRFSAERTGGSVSTLTIQRTQQEDSAVYLCASSLQVAGNTIYFGEGSWLTVV.